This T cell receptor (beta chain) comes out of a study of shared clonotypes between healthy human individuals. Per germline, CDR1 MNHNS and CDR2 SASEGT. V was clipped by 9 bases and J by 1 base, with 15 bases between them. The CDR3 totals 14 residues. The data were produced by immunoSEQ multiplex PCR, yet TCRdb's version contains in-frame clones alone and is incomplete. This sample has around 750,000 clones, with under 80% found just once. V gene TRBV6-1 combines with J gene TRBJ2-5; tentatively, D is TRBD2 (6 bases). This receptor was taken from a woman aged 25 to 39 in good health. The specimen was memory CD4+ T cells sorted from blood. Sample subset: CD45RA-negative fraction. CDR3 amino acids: CASSARGTQETQYF. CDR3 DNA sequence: TGTGCCAGTTCGGCCCGGGGGACCCAAGAGACCCAGTACTTC.